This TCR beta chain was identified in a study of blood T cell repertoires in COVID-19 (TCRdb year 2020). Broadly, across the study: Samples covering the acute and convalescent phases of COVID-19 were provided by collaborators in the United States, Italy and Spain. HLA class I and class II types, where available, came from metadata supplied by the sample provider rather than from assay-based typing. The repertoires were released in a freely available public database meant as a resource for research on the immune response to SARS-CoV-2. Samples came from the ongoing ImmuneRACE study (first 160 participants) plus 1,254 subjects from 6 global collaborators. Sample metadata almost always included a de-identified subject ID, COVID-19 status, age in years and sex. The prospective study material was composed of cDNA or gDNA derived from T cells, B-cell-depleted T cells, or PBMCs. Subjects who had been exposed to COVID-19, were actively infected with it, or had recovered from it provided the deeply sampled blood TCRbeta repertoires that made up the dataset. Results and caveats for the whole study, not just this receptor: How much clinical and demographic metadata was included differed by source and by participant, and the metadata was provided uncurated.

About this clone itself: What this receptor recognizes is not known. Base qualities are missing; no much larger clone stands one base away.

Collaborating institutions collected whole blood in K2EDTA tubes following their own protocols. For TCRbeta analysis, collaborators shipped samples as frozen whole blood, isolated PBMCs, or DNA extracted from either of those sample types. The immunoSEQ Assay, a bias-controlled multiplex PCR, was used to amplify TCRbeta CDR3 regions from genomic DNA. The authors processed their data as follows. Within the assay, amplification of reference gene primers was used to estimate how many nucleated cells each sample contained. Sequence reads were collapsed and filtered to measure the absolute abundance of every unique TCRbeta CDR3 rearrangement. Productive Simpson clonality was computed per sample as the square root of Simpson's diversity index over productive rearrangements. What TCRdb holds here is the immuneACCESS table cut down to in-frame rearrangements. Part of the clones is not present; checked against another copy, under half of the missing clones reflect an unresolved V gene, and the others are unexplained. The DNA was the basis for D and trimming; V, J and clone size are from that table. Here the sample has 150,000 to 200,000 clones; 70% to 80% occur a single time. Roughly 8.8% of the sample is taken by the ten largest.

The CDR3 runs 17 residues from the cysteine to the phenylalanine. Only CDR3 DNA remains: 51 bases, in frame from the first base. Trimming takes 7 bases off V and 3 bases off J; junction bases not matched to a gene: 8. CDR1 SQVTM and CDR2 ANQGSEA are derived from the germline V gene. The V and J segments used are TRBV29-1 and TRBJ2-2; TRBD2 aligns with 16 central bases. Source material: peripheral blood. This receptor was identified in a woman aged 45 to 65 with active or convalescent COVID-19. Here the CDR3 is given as CSGSGTSGGGYTGELFF. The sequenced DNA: TGCAGCGGGTCCGGGACTAGCGGGGGGGGCTACACCGGGGAGCTGTTTTTT.